This is a list of T cell receptor beta chains from one sample in a study of blood T cell repertoires in COVID-19. Clones were sequenced by immunoSEQ multiplex PCR, and TCRdb holds only the in-frame ones, with some missing. The data contain 280,000 or so clones, around 85% of them singletons. What was sequenced was PBMCs or T cells enriched from blood (not recorded which). The origin of the receptors is a middle-aged woman who had recovered from COVID-19. Each CDR3 is given with its conserved first and last residue. A D gene is named only where the DNA matches it firmly. Size is stated for part of the rows, as once, few or many counts, or as a class when the clone is expanded.

>TRBD1|TRBV5-6|TRBJ2-7|-
TGTGCCAGCGGACGGACAGGGTTGGACTACGAGCAGTACTTC
CASGRTGLDYEQYF
>-|TRBV20-1|TRBJ1-2|-
TGCAGTGCCCTGACAGCCTATGGCTACACCTTC
CSALTAYGYTF
>-|TRBV4-3|TRBJ2-1|-
TGCGCCAGCAGCCAAGATTTCCAGGGTGGTTTCAATGAGCAGTTCTTC
CASSQDFQGGFNEQFF
>-|TRBV6-2/TRBV6-3|TRBJ1-1|-
TGTGCCAGCAGTTACAATCCGTACAGGGAGGGAATTATGAACACTGAAGCTTTCTTT
CASSYNPYREGIMNTEAFF
>TRBD2|TRBV28|TRBJ2-1|-
TGTGCCAGCAGCCTGGGCGGGAGGCTTAATGAGCAGTTCTTC
CASSLGGRLNEQFF
>TRBD2|TRBV18|TRBJ2-5|-
TGTGCCAGCTCCCCTCTAGCGGGCAGACAAGAGACCCAGTACTTC
CASSPLAGRQETQYF
>-|TRBV4-2|TRBJ2-5|-
TGTGCCAGCGGTGAGGGAGAGGCGACCCAGTACTTC
CASGEGEATQYF
>TRBD1|TRBV30|TRBJ1-1|-
TGTGCCTGGGTAGAAAAGACAGGGTCGGGGACTGAAGCTTTCTTT
CAWVEKTGSGTEAFF
>TRBD2|TRBV7-6|TRBJ2-5|-
TGTGCCAGCAGCCGAACCACTACTAGCGGAGAGACCCAGTACTTC
CASSRTTTSGETQYF
>-|TRBV2|TRBJ1-5|-
TGTGCCAGCAGTGAAATGAGGGCCGGTCAGCCCCAGCATTTT
CASSEMRAGQPQHF
>-|TRBV4-3|TRBJ2-3|-
TGCGCCAGCAGCCAAACCCAGGGGACAGATACGCAGTATTTT
CASSQTQGTDTQYF
>-|TRBV4-1|TRBJ2-5|-
TGCGCCAGCAGCCAAGAAATCAGGGTACAAGAGACCCAGTACTTC
CASSQEIRVQETQYF
>-|TRBV3-1/TRBV3-2|TRBJ2-1|once
TGTGCCAGCAGCCGGAGTAGTAGCGGAGCCAATGAGCAGTTCTTC
CASSRSSSGANEQFF
>-|TRBV4-3|TRBJ1-5|-
TGCGCCAGCAGCGAAAGGGGAGGTCAGCCCCAGCATTTT
CASSERGGQPQHF
>-|TRBV24-1|TRBJ2-3|-
TGTGCCACCACCGCCGGAGTACCTAAACAAACAGATACGCAGTATTTT
CATTAGVPKQTDTQYF
>TRBD2|TRBV29-1|TRBJ2-3|-
TGCAGCCCCTCCGGCCCCGGGACTAGCGGGGATACGCAGTATTTT
CSPSGPGTSGDTQYF